This T cell receptor (beta chain) was recorded in a study of neurological immune-mediated disorders. Unsorted libraries were derived from 2 million PBMCs stored at -80 C. In its sample, this clonotype was seen many times. Its antigen is undetermined. As for the cDNA, it was generated by 5'RACE with 10-nucleotide random UMIs. One entry per CDR3 protein results from TCRdb running MiXCR on the 5' RACE reads. The sample has more than 70,000 distinct CDR3 sequences; 10% are singletons. Study findings and constraints: None of the CDR3 amino acid sequences found in expanded clones was shared across subjects. This suggests that the TCR-beta repertoires were private in all groups.

Germline loops: CDR1 KGHSH, CDR2 LQKENI. The CDR3 contains 14 residues. V lost 6 bases and J 0 bases, leaving 12 bases between the germline ends. The chain has TRBV18 and TRBJ2-7; a weak D match, TRBD1 (6 bases). The TCR was taken from a man aged 35 to 55 in good health. What was sequenced was PBMCs. CDR3 sequence (DNA): TGTGCCAGCTCTAAAACAGGGAGCTCCTACGAGCAGTACTTC. Amino acids: CASSKTGSSYEQYF.